The clone carrying this T cell receptor (beta chain) registers medium-sized by frequency. This entry comes from a study of CXCR3-negative and CXCR3-positive naive CD8 T cells. Preparation of TRB cDNA libraries relied on 5' RACE carrying UMI labels. TCRdb re-called the 5' RACE reads; every CDR3 protein appears as one record, without DNA. This sample contains about 26,000 distinct CDR3 sequences. The authors gated naive CD8+ T cells as CD45RO-CCR7+CD27+CD95-. Germline V gives CDR1 SGHTA, CDR2 FQGTGA. The CDR3 sequence is 18 residues long. Specimen: naive CXCR3- CD8+ T cells from blood. Subset described: CD45RO-CCR7+CD27+CD95- naive CD8+ T cells lacking CXCR3 (TNR3-). This TCR was sampled from a human donor in good health. Some clones in this sample may be carry-over from other donors' samples. The J gene is TRBJ2-1, the V gene TRBV7-3; TCRdb calls TRBD2, which cannot be checked without DNA. CDR3 region: CASSPLGPSLGEYNEQFF. Full variable domain (remainder filled in from reference TRBV7-3 and TRBJ2-1): GAGVSQTPSNKVTEKGKYVELRCDPISGHTALYWYRQSLGQGPEFLIYFQGTGAADDSGLPNDRFFAVRPEGSVSTLKIQRTERGDSAVYLCASSPLGPSLGEYNEQFFGPGTRLTVL.